The 32 T cell receptor beta chains below were found in one sample sequenced in a study of cytomegalovirus exposure and HLA in healthy donors. The PCR had 60 Vbeta and 13 Jbeta primers. Produced via immunoSEQ multiplex PCR; TCRdb's table is partial and in-frame only. The sample contains roughly 120,000 clones, roughly 84% of which appear only once. Material for sequencing was PBMCs. The receptors come from a woman aged 18-30 years in good health and CMV-seropositive.

This chain uses TRBV5-4 with TRBJ2-7; D possibly corresponds to TRBD1 (6 bases). Germline-derived CDR1 and CDR2 are SGHNT and YYREEE (reference sequence). The CDR3 is 13 residues long. V was clipped by 4 bases and J by 3 bases, with 11 bases between them. CDR3 sequence reads: CASSQQGSYEQYF. DNA for the CDR3: TGTGCCAGCAGCCAACAGGGCAGCTACGAGCAGTACTTC.

A few counts support this clone. The chain carries TRBV18 and TRBJ1-5; D is possibly TRBD1 (6 bases). This CDR3 region has 15 residues. Germline V lookup: CDR1 KGHSH, CDR2 LQKENI. The V and J ends lost 3 bases and 1 base respectively, with 10 bases between them. Written as DNA, the CDR3 is TGTGCCAGCTCACCGCTACAGGGAAGCAATCAGCCCCAGCATTTT. The encoded protein is CASSPLQGSNQPQHF.

This rearrangement joins TRBV5-1 to TRBJ1-4, with TRBD1 identical over 7 bases. The CDR3 loop spans 16 amino acids. The V segment lost 0 bases and the J segment 5 bases; nucleotides outside the gene matches: 7. CDR1 SGHRS and CDR2 YFSETQ come from the germline V gene. The CDR3 DNA reads as TGCGCCAGCAGCTTGGCCACAGGGGCTCACAATGAAAAACTGTTTTTT. It yields the protein CASSLATGAHNEKLFF.

For this clone: Other DNA sequences in the sample encode the same CDR3. For the CDR3, the DNA is TGTGCCAGCAGCTTGCGGGGAGGCGGCACAGATACGCAGTATTTT. As protein: CASSLRGGGTDTQYF. V gene TRBV7-9 combines with J gene TRBJ2-3; the D gene is possibly TRBD2 (6 bases). V was clipped by 3 bases and J by 1 base, with 11 bases between them. CDR1 is SEHNR and CDR2 is FQNEAQ in the germline V gene (reference sequence). The CDR3 contains 15 residues.

The chain uses TRBV6-5 and TRBJ1-2, with TRBD1 matching over 7 bases. Trimming at V came to 6 bases and at J to 5 bases, leaving 9 bases not matched to a gene. The CDR3 covers 14 residues. Germline values: CDR1 MNHEY, CDR2 SVGAGI. DNA for the CDR3: TGTGCCAGCAGACGCCTACAGGGGAGGTATGGCTACACCTTC. Amino acids: CASRRLQGRYGYTF.

The genes are TRBV6-6 and TRBJ2-7; possible D gene TRBD1, 5 bases. The V end lost 5 bases, the J end lost 4 bases, and 9 bases lay between the germline ends. This CDR3 spans 12 amino acids. Germline lookup yields CDR1 MNHNY and CDR2 SVGAGI (reference sequence). The CDR3 here is CASSPQGYEQYF. The CDR3 DNA reads as TGTGCCAGCAGTCCTCAGGGTTACGAGCAGTACTTC.

The rearrangement links TRBV27 to TRBJ2-5; D is unclear. The J call may be in error: the DNA end matches TRBJ2-7 better. Per the germline V gene, CDR1 is MNHEY and CDR2 is SMNVEV (reference sequence). The CDR3 has 13 amino acids. CDR3 amino acids: CASSLTTAYEQYF. Here the CDR3 DNA reads TGTGCCAGCAGTTTGACAACCGCCTACGAGCAGTACTTC.

CDR3 in DNA: TGCAGCGCCCGAGAGTACTCTGGAAACACCATATATTTT. It yields the protein CSAREYSGNTIYF. This sequence joins TRBV29-1 and TRBJ1-3; D uncertain. This CDR3 is 13 amino acids long. Looked up from germline, CDR1 is SQVTM and CDR2 is ANQGSEA. V gave up 7 bases and J gave up 0 bases, with 10 bases separating them.

This chain links TRBV6-5 with TRBJ1-2, with D unclear. The CDR3 sequence is 11 residues long. With 2 bases removed from V and 7 bases from J, the gap between germline ends came to 5 bases. CDR1 is MNHEY, CDR2 SVGAGI, per germline. In DNA form, the CDR3 reads TGTGCCAGCAGTTACGCGGGTGGCTACACCTTC. It encodes CASSYAGGYTF.

The chain is built from TRBV6-1 and TRBJ2-7, with D tentatively TRBD1 (6 bases). Looked up from germline, CDR1 is MNHNS and CDR2 is SASEGT. This CDR3 is 14 amino acids long. V lost 3 bases and J lost 7, with 16 bases in between. The CDR3 DNA reads TGTGCCAGCAGTGACATATTCGGGGACACGGAGCAGTACTTC. Its protein product is CASSDIFGDTEQYF.

The chain carries TRBV11-2 and TRBJ2-5; a weak D match, TRBD1 (6 bases). V was clipped by 7 bases and J by 4 bases, with 10 bases between them. The CDR3 contains 12 residues. CDR1 and CDR2 from the germline V gene are SGHAT and FQNNGV. The CDR3 DNA reads TGTGCCAGCAACAGGGTCGGAGAGACCCAGTACTTC. Protein product: CASNRVGETQYF.

The CDR3 loop is CASRQRGPIFNEQFF. CDR3 sequence (DNA): TGTGCCAGCAGACAGCGCGGGCCGATTTTCAATGAGCAGTTCTTC. The rearrangement joins TRBV2 to TRBJ2-1, with D possibly TRBD2 on 5 matching bases. Trimming left V 6 bases short and J 6 bases short, with 18 bases between. Looked up from germline, CDR1 is SNHLY and CDR2 is FYNNEI. The CDR3 extends over 15 amino acids.

The J gene is TRBJ2-3, the V gene TRBV6-1; D is undetermined. The CDR3 contains 15 residues. Germline V lookup: CDR1 MNHNS, CDR2 SASEGT. The ends were cut back, 1 base at V and 0 bases at J, with 8 bases in the middle. The DNA of the CDR3 is TGTGCCAGCAGTGAAGGGCGGATTAGCACAGATACGCAGTATTTT. Its protein is CASSEGRISTDTQYF.

The V call is TRBV11-2, the J call TRBJ2-5; TRBD1 matches 7 bases. The CDR3 has 15 residues. The V segment lost 0 bases and the J segment 0 bases; nucleotides outside the gene matches: 1. CDR1 is SGHAT and CDR2 is FQNNGV in the germline V gene. In nucleotides, the CDR3 is TGTGCCAGCAGCTTAGAGGGACAGCACCAAGAGACCCAGTACTTC. It specifies CASSLEGQHQETQYF.

The chain is built from TRBV6-5 and TRBJ2-5; 9 nucleotides match TRBD1. The CDR3 contains 12 residues. Germline values: CDR1 MNHEY, CDR2 SVGAGI. J was trimmed by 5 bases and V by 8 bases; bases with no gene match: 3. The CDR3 here is CASGTGWETQYF. The CDR3 DNA is TGTGCCAGCGGGACAGGGTGGGAGACCCAGTACTTC.

Details on this clone: The junction differs from germline at one of its ends, possibly a read error. The chain uses TRBV7-9 and TRBJ2-5; D possibly corresponds to TRBD2 (5 bases). The germline CDR1 and CDR2 sequences are SEHNR and FQNEAQ (reference sequence). The CDR3 spans 18 residues. The CDR3 sequence: CSSSLGIGSLLYQETQYF. In DNA, the CDR3 is TGTTCCAGCAGCTTAGGGATAGGGAGTCTTCTGTACCAAGAGACCCAGTACTTC.

This clone came up once. V usage is TRBV20-1 and J usage is TRBJ2-3; 7 bases match TRBD1. The ends lost 5 bases at V and 6 bases at J; junction bases unmatched: 2. This CDR3 has 11 residues. Germline assignment: CDR1 DFQATT and CDR2 SNEGSKA (reference sequence). The CDR3 here is CSASRGDTQYF. The CDR3 DNA sequence: TGCAGTGCTTCCAGGGGGGATACGCAGTATTTT.

This chain connects TRBV19 to TRBJ2-5; TRBD2 aligns across 14 bases. Germline trimming cut 6 bases from V and 5 bases from J; bases unmatched to any gene: 11. The germline V gene encodes CDR1 LNHDA and CDR2 SQIVND (reference sequence). This CDR3 has 17 residues. CDR3 bases: TGTGCCAGTAGCCCGACTAGCGGGGGGGCCGTTGGGGAGACCCAGTACTTC. This sequence encodes CASSPTSGGAVGETQYF.

The V and J genes are TRBV5-1 and TRBJ2-3; D perhaps matches TRBD2 (5 bases). Germline CDR1 reads SGHRS; CDR2 reads YFSETQ. The CDR3 runs to 15 residues. V gave up 0 bases and J gave up 2 bases, with 10 bases separating them. CDR3 residues: CASSLAPGDTDTQYF. CDR3 nucleotides: TGCGCCAGCAGCTTGGCCCCCGGGGACACAGATACGCAGTATTTT.

This chain joins TRBV18 and TRBJ2-3, with 7 bases identical to TRBD1. Germline trimming cut 6 bases from V and 4 bases from J; bases unmatched to any gene: 1. Germline CDR1 and CDR2: KGHSH and LQKENI. The CDR3 totals 12 residues. CDR3 in amino acids: CASSQGADTQYF. CDR3 bases: TGTGCCAGCTCGCAGGGGGCAGATACGCAGTATTTT.

The chain is built from TRBV7-9 and TRBJ2-3; D perhaps matches TRBD2 (6 bases). This CDR3 contains 15 residues. Germline lookup yields CDR1 SEHNR and CDR2 FQNEAQ (reference sequence). V was pared by 5 bases and J by 2 bases, with 14 bases between. CDR3 sequence: CASSPYGGATDTQYF. Written as DNA, the CDR3 is TGTGCCAGCAGCCCGTACGGGGGAGCCACAGATACGCAGTATTTT. Full variable domain (outside the CDR3, taken from reference TRBV7-9 and TRBJ2-3): DTGVSQNPRHKITKRGQNVTFRCDPISEHNRLYWYRQTLGQGPEFLTYFQNEAQLEKSRLLSDRFSAERPKGSFSTLEIQRTEQGDSAMYLCASSPYGGATDTQYFGPGTRLTVL.

The V gene is TRBV7-6, the J gene TRBJ2-7; possible D gene TRBD2, 7 bases. With 5 bases removed from V and 3 bases from J, the gap between germline ends came to 11 bases. The CDR3 length is 13 residues. CDR1 is SGHVS, CDR2 FNYEAQ, per germline. CDR3 sequence: CASSRGAGYEQYF. The CDR3 region has the DNA TGTGCCAGCAGCCGGGGGGCGGGCTACGAGCAGTACTTC.

This clone appeared a few times. The V gene is TRBV6-5, the J gene TRBJ2-1; 7 bases fit TRBD1. V was clipped by 5 bases and J by 6 bases; unmatched bases: 10. CDR1 MNHEY and CDR2 SVGAGI come from the germline V gene. The CDR3 is 15 residues long. The CDR3, as DNA: TGTGCCAGCAGTAAGGGGGCAGGGAACAGCAATGAGCAGTTCTTC. Encoded protein: CASSKGAGNSNEQFF.

The chain couples TRBV6-6 to TRBJ2-1, with 10 nucleotides matching TRBD2. Germline loops: CDR1 MNHNY, CDR2 SVGAGI (reference sequence). Losses at the gene ends were 5 bases for V and 4 bases for J; bases not matched to a gene: 2. This CDR3 contains 14 residues. The CDR3 nucleotides read TGTGCCAGCAGTAATAGCGGGGGGTACAATGAGCAGTTCTTC. Its translation is CASSNSGGYNEQFF.

The J gene is TRBJ2-3, the V gene TRBV2; tentative D call: TRBD2 (5 bases). V gave up 4 bases and J gave up 2 bases, with 10 bases separating them. CDR1 and CDR2 (germline): SNHLY, FYNNEI. This CDR3 is built from 14 residues. The CDR3 sequence: CASSVMDFTDTQYF. CDR3 in DNA: TGTGCCAGCAGTGTCATGGACTTCACAGATACGCAGTATTTT.

The CDR3 reads CASSFDGTSGGANETQYF. The CDR3 DNA reads as TGTGCCAGCAGCTTTGACGGGACTAGCGGGGGGGCGAATGAGACCCAGTACTTC. The V call is TRBV7-9, the J call TRBJ2-5; TRBD2 agrees at 16 bases. CDR1 is SEHNR and CDR2 is FQNEAQ in the germline V gene (reference sequence). With 3 bases clipped from V and 5 bases from J, the junction kept 9 bases outside the gene matches. The CDR3 has 18 residues.

This sequence joins TRBV6-5 and TRBJ1-3; 8 bases agree with TRBD1. Per germline, CDR1 MNHEY and CDR2 SVGAGI. V trimming: 5 bases; J trimming: 6 bases; junction bases outside the gene matches: 9. This CDR3 is 15 amino acids long. The chain's CDR3 is CASSHNRGTENTIYF. The CDR3 DNA is TGTGCCAGCAGTCACAACAGGGGGACTGAAAACACCATATATTTT.

The chain has TRBV23-1 and TRBJ2-7; perhaps TRBD1 as D (5 bases). TRBV23-1 is an open reading frame whose function is uncertain. Trimming removed 6 bases at V and 1 base at J, with 10 bases between. The CDR3 length is 13 residues. CDR3 sequence: CASRSQGSYEQYF. The CDR3 nucleotides read TGCGCCAGCAGATCCCAGGGATCCTACGAGCAGTACTTC.

This chain links TRBV6-5 with TRBJ2-3; no clear D. V lost 4 bases and J lost 2, with 10 bases in between. Looked up from germline, CDR1 is MNHEY and CDR2 is SVGAGI. The CDR3 contains 14 residues. CDR3 nucleotide sequence: TGTGCCAGCAGTTTCACAGCACCCACAGATACGCAGTATTTT. It codes for CASSFTAPTDTQYF.

This rearrangement joins TRBV11-2 to TRBJ2-1, with 7 bases aligning to TRBD2. This CDR3 comprises 15 residues. The V and J ends lost 1 base and 8 bases, in that order; junction bases with no gene match: 8. Looked up from germline, CDR1 is SGHAT and CDR2 is FQNNGV. The CDR3 nucleotides read TGTGCCAGCAGCTTAGTCGGCGGGAGAATCGATGAGCAGTTCTTC. This sequence encodes CASSLVGGRIDEQFF.

The rearrangement links TRBV29-1 to TRBJ2-3, with 9 bases fitting TRBD2. The length of the CDR3 is 14 residues. Per germline, CDR1 SQVTM and CDR2 ANQGSEA. J lost 1 base, V lost 4 bases, and 3 bases had no gene match. In DNA form, the CDR3 reads TGCAGCGTTGGAAGGACTAGCGGCACAGATACGCAGTATTTT. Translation: CSVGRTSGTDTQYF.

The chain joins TRBV7-8 to TRBJ1-2; D unresolved. Germline V gene sequence: CDR1 SGHVS, CDR2 FQNEAQ. The length of the CDR3 is 14 residues. The ends were cut back, 3 bases at V and 0 bases at J, with 8 bases in the middle. Here the CDR3 DNA reads TGTGCCAGCAGCTTTTATAGAACTAACTATGGCTACACCTTC. This encodes CASSFYRTNYGYTF.